This T cell receptor (beta chain) was identified in a study of shared clonotypes between healthy human individuals. Data came from immunoSEQ multiplex PCR; TCRdb stores just in-frame clones and leaves some out. The sample carries 550,000 to 850,000 clones, around 70% recorded once. The CDR3 consists of 12 residues. Trimming removed 5 bases from V and 11 bases from J; junction bases left unmatched: 4. Germline V lookup: CDR1 SGHTA, CDR2 FQGNSA. Sequencing was carried out using memory CD4+ T cells sorted from blood. The subset: CD45RA-negative fraction. The chain joins TRBV7-2 to TRBJ1-4; TRBD1 aligns across 8 bases. The clonotype originates from a woman aged 25 to 39 in good health. Here the CDR3 DNA reads TGTGCCAGCAGCAACGGACAGGGTAAACTGTTTTTT. The encoded protein is CASSNGQGKLFF.